This T cell receptor (beta chain) was sequenced for a study of cytomegalovirus exposure and HLA in healthy donors. Using immunoSEQ multiplex PCR, the repertoire was profiled, and TCRdb retains in-frame clones only, with some absent. This sample has over 200,000 clones; roughly 83% occur once, and the top ten carry about 14%. The germline V gene encodes CDR1 MNHEY and CDR2 SVGAGI. The V and J ends lost 3 bases and 11 bases respectively, with 16 bases between them. The CDR3 is 13 amino acids. This TCR derives from a woman aged 30 to 39 in good health and CMV-seropositive. The chain combines TRBV6-5 with TRBJ1-1; the D is unclear. The sequencing sample was made of PBMCs. CDR3 region: CASSYSPAGGAFF. The CDR3 nucleotides read TGTGCCAGCAGTTATAGCCCCGCAGGTGGGGCTTTCTTT.